These 10 T cell receptor beta chains were sequenced from one sample in a study of blood T cell repertoires in COVID-19. The protocol was immunoSEQ multiplex PCR, while the TCRdb copy is restricted to in-frame clones and leaves out a portion. The table records 110,000 to 150,000 clones, 80% of them present only once. Sequencing was performed on peripheral blood. The receptors shown here come from a man in his 70s who had recovered from COVID-19.

The chain links TRBV3-1 (or the pseudogene TRBV3-2) to TRBJ2-2; TRBD2 aligns across 7 bases. The CDR3 runs to 13 residues. Per the germline V gene, CDR1 is LGHDT and CDR2 is YNNKEL (reference sequence). V dropped 8 bases and J dropped 1; count of bases not matched to a gene: 1. CDR3 in DNA: TGTGCCAGCCTAGCGGAGAACACCGGGGAGCTGTTTTTT. This gives the protein CASLAENTGELFF.

This CDR3 reads CSVVGREALNEQFF. DNA for the CDR3: TGCAGCGTTGTTGGCAGGGAGGCCCTCAATGAGCAGTTCTTC. The chain joins TRBV29-1 to TRBJ2-1; possibly TRBD2 for D (6 bases). The CDR3 has 14 amino acids. Trimming took off 4 bases at V and 6 bases at J, with 16 bases between the two ends. CDR1 and CDR2 from the germline V gene are SQVTM and ANQGSEA.

The chain joins TRBV27 to TRBJ2-7; the match to TRBD1 covers 8 bases. V lost 2 bases and J lost 3; bases outside the gene matches: 3. This CDR3 is built from 14 residues. CDR1 is MNHEY and CDR2 is SMNVEV in the germline V gene (reference sequence). Here the CDR3 reads CASSLPGGGYEQYF. The CDR3 region has the DNA TGTGCCAGCAGTTTACCAGGGGGCGGCTACGAGCAGTACTTC.

The J gene is TRBJ1-5, the V gene TRBV19, with a weak D call TRBD1 (5 bases). This CDR3 region has 13 residues. Trimming left V 5 bases short and J 8 bases short, with 13 bases between. Germline CDR1 and CDR2: LNHDA and SQIVND (reference sequence). CDR3 DNA sequence: TGTGCCAGTAGTGTACAGGTTGGGGAGCCCCAGCATTTT. It yields the protein CASSVQVGEPQHF.

V and J are TRBV27 and TRBJ2-7, with D perhaps matching TRBD2 (6 bases). CDR1 MNHEY and CDR2 SMNVEV come from the germline V gene (reference sequence). V was clipped by 5 bases and J by 2 bases, with 22 bases between them. The CDR3 loop spans 17 amino acids. The chain's CDR3 is CASSITGGGISPYEQYF. The CDR3, as DNA: TGTGCCAGCAGTATAACAGGTGGCGGGATAAGTCCCTACGAGCAGTACTTC.

The rearrangement links TRBV5-1 to TRBJ2-1; 14 positions agree with TRBD2. With V trimmed by 3 bases and J by 3 bases, 5 bases remained unmatched. From germline, CDR1 is SGHRS and CDR2 YFSETQ. The CDR3 is 17 residues long. CDR3 nucleotides: TGCGCCAGCAGCTCCGGGACTAGCGGGAGAATCTACAATGAGCAGTTCTTC. It translates to CASSSGTSGRIYNEQFF.

The chain links TRBV19 to TRBJ1-1; D not certain. Trimming took 4 bases from V and 1 from J, leaving 4 bases between them. The germline CDR1 and CDR2 sequences are LNHDA and SQIVND (reference sequence). This CDR3 has 12 amino acids. Here the CDR3 reads CASSTGNTEAFF. The DNA of the CDR3 is TGTGCCAGTAGTACAGGGAACACTGAAGCTTTCTTT.

The chain couples TRBV18 to TRBJ2-3; 8 nucleotides line up with TRBD2. The CDR3 extends over 17 amino acids. Trimming cost V 3 bases and J 4 bases; bases outside gene matches: 12. CDR1 KGHSH and CDR2 LQKENI come from the germline V gene. The CDR3 loop reads CASSPYREGPPADTQYF. DNA of the CDR3: TGTGCCAGCTCACCGTACCGGGAGGGCCCTCCTGCAGATACGCAGTATTTT.

The rearrangement uses TRBV30 and TRBJ1-2; weak D call: TRBD1 (5 bases). The CDR3 runs to 13 residues. Trimming removed 1 base at V and 7 bases at J, with 13 bases between. Per the germline V gene, CDR1 is GTSNPN and CDR2 is SVGIG (reference sequence). CDR3 bases: TGTGCCTGGAGTGCCACAGGAATAGGTGGCTACACCTTC. It yields the protein CAWSATGIGGYTF.

V is TRBV7-2 and J is TRBJ2-1; 10 bases are shared with TRBD2. The CDR3 spans 14 residues. Germline CDR1 is SGHTA and CDR2 is FQGNSA. The trim removed 5 bases at V and 7 bases at J, leaving 5 bases unmatched. Written as DNA, the CDR3 is TGTGCCAGCAGCCTTAGCGGGAGGCTAAATGAGCAGTTCTTC. Residues: CASSLSGRLNEQFF.